A selection of T cell receptor beta chains follows, all from one sample in a study of CD8 T cells in ankylosing spondylitis. One entry per CDR3 protein, called by TCRdb with MiXCR from the 5' RACE reads. The sample consists of approximately 190,000 distinct CDR3 sequences, 13% of them appearing once. The sequenced sample was blood, either unsorted or a sorted T cell fraction (not recorded which). All receptors come from a female donor with ankylosing spondylitis or in good health (not recorded which). CDR3s include the opening cysteine and the closing phenylalanine or tryptophan. Fields, in order: J gene, V gene, CDR3 protein.

TRBJ2-3 TRBV24-1 CATSDPQFTGTGGTDTQYF
TRBJ1-5 TRBV2 CASRGTTSNQPQHF
TRBJ2-1 TRBV7-2 CASSLDQRGNNEQFF
TRBJ1-6 TRBV20-1 CSALLLDRVNSPLHF
TRBJ1-1 TRBV20-1 CSASPGHLNTEAFF
TRBJ2-1 TRBV2 CASRTGGAKDEQFF
TRBJ2-6 TRBV9 CASSPAVGSGANVLTF
TRBJ2-2 TRBV12-3/TRBV12-4 CASSFGPNTGELFF
TRBJ2-7 TRBV20-1 CSASEPTSGKEPLSYEQYF
TRBJ2-1 TRBV25-1 CATHLTEYNEQFF
TRBJ2-7 TRBV20-1 CSAILGTSGYEQYF
TRBJ1-3 TRBV9 CASSGGRGNTIYF
TRBJ2-5 TRBV7-8 CASSSPRTRRGQETQYF
TRBJ2-5 TRBV24-1 CATSGPTSGRADTSQETQYF
TRBJ2-7 TRBV7-9 CASSLGFTSYEQYF
TRBJ2-1 TRBV4-3 CASSHLAGGNNEQFF
TRBJ2-1 TRBV20-1 CSAPDGRSNEQFF
TRBJ1-2 TRBV29-1 CSVTVGAAYGYTF
TRBJ2-1 TRBV7-3 CASSPRGGNNEQFF
TRBJ1-3 TRBV20-1 CSAREGGAGNTIYF
TRBJ2-4 TRBV6-2/TRBV6-3 CASRLGLENIQYF
TRBJ2-2 TRBV12-3/TRBV12-4 CASSLVGGELFF
TRBJ2-7 TRBV6-2/TRBV6-3 CASSSRLAGAYEQYF
TRBJ2-7 TRBV20-1 CSATGFMGEQYF
TRBJ2-2 TRBV12-3/TRBV12-4 CASSSAPPNTGELFF
TRBJ1-1 TRBV7-2 CASSLTSPWKAFF